What follows describes a single T cell receptor (beta chain). This record comes from a study of blood T cell repertoires in COVID-19. During active infection, Seattle patients enrolled and were then monitored through disease. Measured with immunoSEQ multiplex PCR; TCRdb has only the in-frame clones, and not every one. The table has about 180,000 clones, about 81% seen once. The CDR3 loop spans 13 amino acids. The ends were cut back, 8 bases at V and 0 bases at J, with 9 bases in the middle. CDR1 MNHEY and CDR2 SVGAGI come from the germline V gene. The rearrangement joins TRBV6-5 to TRBJ2-3, with no clear D. The source is a woman over 75 with COVID-19, enrolled during active disease. The sequencing sample was made of peripheral blood. Here the CDR3 DNA reads TGTGCCAGCCGGCGGCCTAGCACAGATACGCAGTATTTT. This sequence encodes CASRRPSTDTQYF.